Listed below are T cell receptor beta chains from one sample, sequenced in a study of PD-1 blockade in mismatch repair-deficient tumors. The method was immunoSEQ multiplex PCR; TCRdb's version includes in-frame clones alone and lacks a portion of them. The profile covers about 68,000 clones, with around 73% appearing a single time and about 5% taken by the ten largest. The specimen comprised peripheral blood, sampled 2 weeks after starting pembrolizumab. These receptors were collected from an adult with mismatch repair-deficient cancer. The CDR3 runs from the conserved cysteine through the conserved F or W. The order of the fields is CDR3 protein, CDR3 DNA, V gene, J gene, D gene, clone size. D genes are given only for firm matches. Size values are once, few and many counts, or a class for expanded clones, and some rows have none.

CASSRDGAYEQYF	TGCGCCAGCAGCCGGGACGGGGCCTACGAGCAGTACTTC	TRBV10-1	TRBJ2-7	-	-
CASSLRLGQNGDEQYF	TGTGCCAGCAGCTTACGACTCGGACAAAACGGGGACGAGCAGTACTTC	TRBV7-2	TRBJ2-7	-	-
CASSPPGQGLYEQYF	TGTGCCAGCAGCCCCCCGGGACAGGGGCTTTACGAGCAGTACTTC	TRBV6-6	TRBJ2-7	TRBD1	-
CASSLGDSPNQPQHF	TGTGCCAGCAGCTTAGGGGACAGTCCCAATCAGCCCCAGCATTTT	TRBV11-2	TRBJ1-5	TRBD1	-
CASSPGRNRGNEQFF	TGTGCCAGCAGCCCTGGGAGGAACAGGGGGAATGAGCAGTTCTTC	TRBV7-6	TRBJ2-1	TRBD1	few
CASSSTLQRVLYEQYF	TGTGCCAGCAGCTCCACCCTACAGCGGGTTCTCTACGAGCAGTACTTC	TRBV7-9	TRBJ2-7	-	few
CASSLTESSYNEQFF	TGTGCCAGCAGCCTAACAGAGAGCTCCTACAATGAGCAGTTCTTC	TRBV7-6	TRBJ2-1	-	-
CASSSGQNYGYTF	TGTGCCAGCAGCTCCGGGCAAAACTATGGCTACACCTTC	TRBV11-3	TRBJ1-2	-	medium-sized
CASSFGTSSSYEQYF	TGTGCCAGCAGCTTTGGAACTTCCAGCTCCTACGAGCAGTACTTC	TRBV5-4	TRBJ2-7	-	-
CASTPEFTDTQYF	TGTGCCAGCACACCGGAATTCACAGATACGCAGTATTTT	TRBV2	TRBJ2-3	-	-
CASSNNPYEQYF	TGTGCCAGCAGCAACAACCCCTACGAGCAGTACTTC	TRBV14	TRBJ2-7	-	few
CAWSVPSGPLDTQYF	TGTGCCTGGAGTGTGCCCAGCGGGCCTTTGGATACGCAGTATTTT	TRBV30	TRBJ2-3	-	-
CASSKAPGTGELFF	TGTGCCAGCAGCAAAGCCCCAGGGACCGGGGAGCTGTTTTTT	TRBV21-1	TRBJ2-2	-	-
CASSIAEGPTYEQYF	TGTGCCAGTAGTATAGCCGAAGGACCGACCTACGAGCAGTACTTC	TRBV19	TRBJ2-7	-	-
CASSQDLNNEQFF	TGCGCCAGCAGCCAAGATCTAAACAATGAGCAGTTCTTC	TRBV4-1	TRBJ2-1	-	-
CASGWREGETQYF	TGTGCTAGTGGGTGGCGGGAGGGAGAGACCCAGTACTTC	TRBV12-5	TRBJ2-5	TRBD2	-
CASSLTTSGGLNEKLFF	TGTGCCAGCAGTTTAACAACCTCAGGGGGACTTAATGAAAAACTGTTTTTT	TRBV27	TRBJ1-4	TRBD1	-
CASSPGVGAREQYF	TGTGCCAGCAGCCCGGGGGTGGGGGCTCGTGAGCAGTACTTC	TRBV11-2	TRBJ2-7	-	-
CASSLGRRGVDTQYF	TGTGCCAGCAGCTTAGGGCGGAGAGGGGTGGATACGCAGTATTTT	TRBV13	TRBJ2-3	-	-
CASSLPDRRDTEAFF	TGTGCCAGCAGCTTGCCGGACAGACGTGACACTGAAGCTTTCTTT	TRBV5-4	TRBJ1-1	-	once
CATTRGKASEQYF	TGTGCCACGACAAGGGGCAAAGCTAGCGAGCAGTACTTC	TRBV25-1	TRBJ2-7	-	few
CASRPRLGAHQPQHF	TGTGCCAGCAGGCCTAGATTGGGGGCTCATCAGCCCCAGCATTTT	TRBV28	TRBJ1-5	-	once
CASSSSGLSNQPQHF	TGTGCCAGCAGTTCGTCAGGGTTAAGCAATCAGCCCCAGCATTTT	TRBV27	TRBJ1-5	-	few
CASSQDWTGSTDTQYF	TGCGCCAGCAGCCAAGACTGGACTGGTAGCACAGATACGCAGTATTTT	TRBV4-1	TRBJ2-3	-	-
CASGLTQAHEQYF	TGTGCTAGTGGTTTGACGCAGGCTCACGAGCAGTACTTC	TRBV12-5	TRBJ2-7	-	-
CASSSLRSSGNTIYF	TGTGCCAGCAGTTCTCTAAGGAGCTCTGGAAACACCATATATTTT	TRBV6-6	TRBJ1-3	-	-
CASSLSYDGLRHYGYTF	TGTGCCAGCAGTTTATCTTATGACGGGTTACGTCACTATGGCTACACCTTC	TRBV27	TRBJ1-2	-	-
CASSISSGLYEQYF	TGTGCCAGTAGTATATCGTCGGGACTCTACGAGCAGTACTTC	TRBV19	TRBJ2-7	-	-
CATSRVAGDRDTQYF	TGTGCCACCAGCAGAGTAGCGGGAGATCGGGATACGCAGTATTTT	TRBV15	TRBJ2-3	TRBD2	-
CAIGQGDYGYTF	TGTGCCATCGGACAGGGAGACTATGGCTACACCTTC	TRBV10-3	TRBJ1-2	TRBD1	once
CASSLAGTVNTEAFF	TGTGCCAGCAGTTTAGCAGGGACGGTGAACACTGAAGCTTTCTTT	TRBV28	TRBJ1-1	-	-
CASSQDGRGYTF	TGTGCCAGCAGCCAAGATGGCAGGGGCTACACCTTC	TRBV4-2	TRBJ1-2	-	-
CARRSRGASTDTQYF	TGTGCTAGGCGGTCTCGGGGGGCGAGTACAGATACGCAGTATTTT	TRBV12-5	TRBJ2-3	-	-
CSAAGVATGDGYTF	TGCAGCGCCGCCGGAGTGGCCACAGGGGATGGCTACACCTTC	TRBV29-1	TRBJ1-2	TRBD1	-
CASSSRHDNEKLFF	TGTGCCAGCAGTTCCCGACACGATAATGAAAAACTGTTTTTT	TRBV6-1	TRBJ1-4	-	-
CASSFSGRLSYNEQFF	TGTGCCAGTAGTTTTAGCGGGAGGCTCTCCTACAATGAGCAGTTCTTC	TRBV19	TRBJ2-1	TRBD2	-
CASSYSRPGAEAFF	TGTGCCAGCAGTTACTCTAGACCAGGGGCTGAAGCTTTCTTT	TRBV6-6	TRBJ1-1	-	-
CASSLANSRRGTEAFF	TGCGCCAGCAGCTTGGCGAACAGCCGTCGTGGCACTGAAGCTTTCTTT	TRBV5-1	TRBJ1-1	-	once
CASSLYENTDTQYF	TGTGCCAGCAGCTTATATGAGAACACAGATACGCAGTATTTT	TRBV7-2	TRBJ2-3	-	-
CASSPESGRRVNEQFF	TGTGCCAGCAGCCCCGAAAGCGGGAGAAGGGTCAATGAGCAGTTCTTC	TRBV5-6	TRBJ2-1	TRBD2	once
CASSLSRAGMETQYF	TGTGCCAGCAGCTTAAGTAGGGCAGGGATGGAGACCCAGTACTTC	TRBV7-9	TRBJ2-5	-	-
CASSYLGTASSYEQYF	TGTGCCAGCAGTTACCTCGGGACAGCGAGCTCCTACGAGCAGTACTTC	TRBV5-6	TRBJ2-7	TRBD1	-
CATSGLTSASTDTQYF	TGTGCCACCAGCGGGTTAACTAGCGCGAGCACAGATACGCAGTATTTT	TRBV15	TRBJ2-3	TRBD2	-
CASLGRGKQYF	TGTGCCAGCCTCGGGAGAGGGAAGCAGTACTTC	TRBV6-5	TRBJ2-7	-	few
CASSLGTGEENEQFF	TGTGCCAGCAGCTTAGGGACAGGGGAAGAAAATGAGCAGTTCTTC	TRBV7-9	TRBJ2-1	TRBD1	-
CASSIQGLNTGELFF	TGTGCCAGTAGTATTCAAGGGTTGAACACCGGGGAGCTGTTTTTT	TRBV19	TRBJ2-2	-	-
CASSLGAQPQHF	TGTGCCAGCAGCTTAGGTGCTCAGCCCCAGCATTTT	TRBV11-1	TRBJ1-5	-	-
CASSTVGEKLFF	TGTGCCAGCAGCACAGTGGGCGAAAAACTGTTTTTT	TRBV6-5	TRBJ1-4	-	-
CASSRGGSLATRETQYF	TGTGCCAGCAGCCGGGGGGGCTCACTAGCGACCAGGGAGACCCAGTACTTC	TRBV9	TRBJ2-5	TRBD2	-
CASSRNKGVDTQYF	TGTGCCAGCAGTCGAAATAAGGGCGTAGATACGCAGTATTTT	TRBV2	TRBJ2-3	-	-
CASSRTISHNEQFF	TGTGCCAGCAGTCGGACTATTTCCCACAATGAGCAGTTCTTC	TRBV27	TRBJ2-1	-	-
CASSLGGTSGRGGTDTQYF	TGTGCCAGCAGCTTAGGTGGGACTAGCGGGAGGGGAGGCACAGATACGCAGTATTTT	TRBV7-2	TRBJ2-3	TRBD2	-
CASTRVLAGGREQFF	TGTGCCAGCACCAGAGTGCTAGCGGGAGGGCGTGAGCAGTTCTTC	TRBV6-1	TRBJ2-1	TRBD2	few
CASSPPHRETGELFF	TGTGCCAGCAGCCCTCCCCACAGGGAAACCGGGGAGCTGTTTTTT	TRBV7-6	TRBJ2-2	-	-
CASGLVRTGEVGTEAFF	TGTGCTAGTGGTTTGGTACGTACAGGGGAGGTGGGCACTGAAGCTTTCTTT	TRBV12-5	TRBJ1-1	TRBD1	-
CASSYIRLANDNEQFF	TGTGCCAGCAGCTATATAAGACTAGCGAACGACAATGAGCAGTTCTTC	TRBV7-9	TRBJ2-1	TRBD2	-
CASSLSGRTNTGELFF	TGTGCCAGCAGTTTATCGGGACGGACGAACACCGGGGAGCTGTTTTTT	TRBV27	TRBJ2-2	-	-
CASSLLLAGNTGELFF	TGTGCCAGCAGCTTACTACTAGCGGGAAACACCGGGGAGCTGTTTTTT	TRBV7-9	TRBJ2-2	TRBD2	-
CASSPGLGVEDTQYF	TGTGCCAGCTCACCTGGACTAGGCGTGGAGGATACGCAGTATTTT	TRBV18	TRBJ2-3	TRBD2	once